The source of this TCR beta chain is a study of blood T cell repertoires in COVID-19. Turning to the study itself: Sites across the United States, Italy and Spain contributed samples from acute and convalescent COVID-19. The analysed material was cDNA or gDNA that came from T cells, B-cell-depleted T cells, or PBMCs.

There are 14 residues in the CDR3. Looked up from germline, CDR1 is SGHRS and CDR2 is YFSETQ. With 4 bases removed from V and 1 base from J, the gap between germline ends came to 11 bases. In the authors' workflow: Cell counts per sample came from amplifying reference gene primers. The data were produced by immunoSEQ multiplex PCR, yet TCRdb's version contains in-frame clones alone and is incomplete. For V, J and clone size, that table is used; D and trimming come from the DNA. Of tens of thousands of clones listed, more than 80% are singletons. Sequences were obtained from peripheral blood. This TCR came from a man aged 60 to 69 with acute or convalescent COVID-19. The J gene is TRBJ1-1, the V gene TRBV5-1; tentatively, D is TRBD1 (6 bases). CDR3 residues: CASSQDSTNTEAFF. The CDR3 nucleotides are TGCGCCAGCAGCCAGGACAGCACGAACACTGAAGCTTTCTTT.